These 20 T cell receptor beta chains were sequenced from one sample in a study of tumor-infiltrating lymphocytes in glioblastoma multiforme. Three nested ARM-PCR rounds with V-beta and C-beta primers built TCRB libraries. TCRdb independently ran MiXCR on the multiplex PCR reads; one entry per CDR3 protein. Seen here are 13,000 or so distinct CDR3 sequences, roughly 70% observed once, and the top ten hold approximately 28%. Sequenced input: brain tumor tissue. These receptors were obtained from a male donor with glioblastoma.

CDR3 region: CNVSRKGQPQHF. DNA for the CDR3: TGCAATGTTAGTCGTAAAGGTCAGCCCCAGCATTTT. The V gene is TRBV20-1, the J gene TRBJ1-5; D gene uncertain. Germline CDR1 and CDR2: DFQATT and SNEGSKA (reference sequence). The CDR3 covers 12 residues.

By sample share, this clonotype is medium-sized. Here the CDR3 DNA reads TGCAGTGCTAGAGAAGGTTCCAGGGGGGCAGAGACCCAGTACTTC. Its translation is CSAREGSRGAETQYF. This chain joins TRBV20-1 and TRBJ2-5, with D maybe TRBD1 (7 bases). Per germline, CDR1 DFQATT and CDR2 SNEGSKA (reference sequence). The V end lost 0 bases, the J end lost 4 bases, and 15 bases lay between the germline ends. The CDR3 length is 15 residues.

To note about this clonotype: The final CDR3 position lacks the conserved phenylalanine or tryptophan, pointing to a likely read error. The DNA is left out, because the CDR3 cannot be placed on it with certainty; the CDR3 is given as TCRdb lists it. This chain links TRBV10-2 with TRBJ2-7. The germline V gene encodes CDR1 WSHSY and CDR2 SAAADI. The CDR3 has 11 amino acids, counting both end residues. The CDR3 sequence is CASSDPYEQYY.

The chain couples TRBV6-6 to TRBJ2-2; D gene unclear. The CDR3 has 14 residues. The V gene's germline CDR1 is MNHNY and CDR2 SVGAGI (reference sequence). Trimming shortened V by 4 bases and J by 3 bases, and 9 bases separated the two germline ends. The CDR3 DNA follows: TGTGCCAGCAGTTTTGGGCGATACACCGGGGAGCTGTTTTTT. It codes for CASSFGRYTGELFF.

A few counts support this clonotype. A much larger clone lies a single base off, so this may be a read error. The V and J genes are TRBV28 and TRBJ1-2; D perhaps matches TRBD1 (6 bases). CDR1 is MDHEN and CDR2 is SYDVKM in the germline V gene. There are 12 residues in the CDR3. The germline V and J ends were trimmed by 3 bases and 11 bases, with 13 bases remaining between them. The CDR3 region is CASSLSLRGYTF. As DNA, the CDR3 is TGTGCCAGCAGTTTGTCCCTCAGGGGTTACACCTTC.

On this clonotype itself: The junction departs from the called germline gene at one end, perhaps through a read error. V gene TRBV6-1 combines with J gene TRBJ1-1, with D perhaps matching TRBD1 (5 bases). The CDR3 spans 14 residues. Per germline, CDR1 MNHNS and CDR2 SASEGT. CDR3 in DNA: TGTGTCAGCGGGAAGGAGGCGCGGGGCATTGGAGCTCTCTTT. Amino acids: CVSGKEARGIGALF.

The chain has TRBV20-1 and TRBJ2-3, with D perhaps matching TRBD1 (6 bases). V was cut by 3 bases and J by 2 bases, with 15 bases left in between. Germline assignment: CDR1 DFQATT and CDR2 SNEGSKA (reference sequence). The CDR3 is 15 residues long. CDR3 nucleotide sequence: TGCAGTGCTAGTTACCCAGGGGCAGACACAGATACGCAGTATTTT. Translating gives CSASYPGADTDTQYF.

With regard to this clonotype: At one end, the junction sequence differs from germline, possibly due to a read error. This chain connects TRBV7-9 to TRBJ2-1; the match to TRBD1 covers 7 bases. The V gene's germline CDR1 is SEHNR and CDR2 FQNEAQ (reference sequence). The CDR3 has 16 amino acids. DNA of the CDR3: TGTGCCAGCAGCTCTACAGGGGAAGGGACCTACGATGAGCAGTGCTTC. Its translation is CASSSTGEGTYDEQCF.

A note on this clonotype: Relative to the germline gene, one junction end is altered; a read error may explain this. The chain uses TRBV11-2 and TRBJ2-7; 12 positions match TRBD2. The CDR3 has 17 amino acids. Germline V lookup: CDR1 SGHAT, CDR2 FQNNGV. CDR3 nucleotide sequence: TGTGCCAGCAGCACAGGACTAGCGGGAAGGTTCGGGGAAGGGCAGTATTTC. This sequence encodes CASSTGLAGRFGEGQYF.

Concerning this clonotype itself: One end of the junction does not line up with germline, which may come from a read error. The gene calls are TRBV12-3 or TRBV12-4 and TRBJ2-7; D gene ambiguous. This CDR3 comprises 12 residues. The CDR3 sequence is CASSLMGVEQCF. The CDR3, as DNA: TGTGCCAGCAGTTTGATGGGTGTGGAGCAGTGCTTC.

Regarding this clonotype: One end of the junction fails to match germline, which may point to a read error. DNA of the CDR3: TGTGCCAGCAGCTTATATAGGCGGGAGTGGGATCATGAGCAGTCCTTC. Translation: CASSLYRREWDHEQSF. The chain links TRBV11-2 to TRBJ2-1; 7 nucleotides agree with TRBD2. Germline V gives CDR1 SGHAT, CDR2 FQNNGV. This CDR3 has 16 amino acids.

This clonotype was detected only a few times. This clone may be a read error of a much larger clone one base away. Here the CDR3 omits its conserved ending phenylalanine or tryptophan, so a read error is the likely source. CDR3: CASSEGQILPGEQYL. DNA of the CDR3: TGTGCCAGCAGTGAAGGCCAGATACTACCGGGCGAGCAGTACCTC. This chain connects TRBV2 to TRBJ2-7; D unresolved. Between the trimmed V and J ends, which lost 1 base and 6 bases, there was a span of 16 bases. Germline loops: CDR1 SNHLY, CDR2 FYNNEI. CDR3 length: 15 amino acids.

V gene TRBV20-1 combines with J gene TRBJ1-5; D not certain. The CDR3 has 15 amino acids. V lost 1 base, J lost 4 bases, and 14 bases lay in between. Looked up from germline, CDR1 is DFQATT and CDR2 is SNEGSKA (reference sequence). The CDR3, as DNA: TGCAGTGCTAGAGCCTTCGAGTCCCTTAATCAGCCCCAGCATTTT. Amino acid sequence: CSARAFESLNQPQHF.

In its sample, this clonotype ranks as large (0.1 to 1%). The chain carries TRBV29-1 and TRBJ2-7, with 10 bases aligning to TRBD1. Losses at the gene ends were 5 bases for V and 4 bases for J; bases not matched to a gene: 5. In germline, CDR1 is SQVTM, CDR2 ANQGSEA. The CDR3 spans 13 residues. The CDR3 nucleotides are TGCAGCGTTACCGGGACAGGGGATTACGAGCAGTACTTC. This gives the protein CSVTGTGDYEQYF.

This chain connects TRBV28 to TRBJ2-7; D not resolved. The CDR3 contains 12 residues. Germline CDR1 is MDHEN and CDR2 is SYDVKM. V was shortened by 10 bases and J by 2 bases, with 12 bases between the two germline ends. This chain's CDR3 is CANNSLTYEQYF. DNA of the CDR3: TGTGCCAACAATTCTTTGACCTACGAGCAGTACTTC.

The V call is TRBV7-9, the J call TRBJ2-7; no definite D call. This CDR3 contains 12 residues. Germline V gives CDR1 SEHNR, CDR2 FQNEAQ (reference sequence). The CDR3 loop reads CGNSLGTYEQYF. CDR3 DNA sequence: TGTGGCAACAGCTTGGGTACCTACGAGCAGTACTTC. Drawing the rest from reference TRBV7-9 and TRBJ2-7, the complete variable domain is DTGVSQNPRHKITKRGQNVTFRCDPISEHNRLYWYRQTLGQGPEFLTYFQNEAQLEKSRLLSDRFSAERPKGSFSTLEIQRTEQGDSAMYLCGNSLGTYEQYFGPGTRLTVT.

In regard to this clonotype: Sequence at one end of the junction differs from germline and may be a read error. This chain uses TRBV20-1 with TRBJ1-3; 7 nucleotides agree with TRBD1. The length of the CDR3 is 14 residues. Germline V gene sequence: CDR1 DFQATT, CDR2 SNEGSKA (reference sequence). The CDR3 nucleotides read TGCAGTGCTCTGACAGGGACAACTGGAAACATCATACATTTT. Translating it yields CSALTGTTGNIIHF.

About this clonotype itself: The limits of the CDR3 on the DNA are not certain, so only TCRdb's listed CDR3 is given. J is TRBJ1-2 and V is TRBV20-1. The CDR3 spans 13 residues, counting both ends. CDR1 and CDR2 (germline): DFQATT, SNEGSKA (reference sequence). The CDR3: CGARFVRAYGCTF.

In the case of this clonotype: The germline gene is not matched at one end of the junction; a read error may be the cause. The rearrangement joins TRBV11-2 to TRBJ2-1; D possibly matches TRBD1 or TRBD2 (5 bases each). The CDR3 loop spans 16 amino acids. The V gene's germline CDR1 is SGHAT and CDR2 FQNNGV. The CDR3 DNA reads TGTGACAGCAGCTTATATAAGCGGAAGTGGGACCATAAGCAGTTCTTC. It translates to CDSSLYKRKWDHKQFF.

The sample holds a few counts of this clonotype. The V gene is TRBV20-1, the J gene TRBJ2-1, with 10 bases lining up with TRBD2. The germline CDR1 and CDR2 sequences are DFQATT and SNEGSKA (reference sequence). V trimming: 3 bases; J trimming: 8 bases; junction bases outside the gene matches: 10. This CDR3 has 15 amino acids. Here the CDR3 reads CSARAGTSEIDEQFF. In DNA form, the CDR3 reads TGCAGTGCTAGGGCCGGGACTAGCGAGATTGATGAGCAGTTCTTC.